Sequencing of this T cell receptor (beta chain) was carried out in a study of T cell responses to AZD1222 COVID-19 vaccine. Study-wide context: Second doses at about 4 or about 12 weeks were pooled.

CDR1 and CDR2 (germline): SGHAT, FQNNGV. V was clipped by 4 bases and J by 4 bases, with 16 bases between them. The CDR3 spans 15 residues. This table comes from immunoSEQ multiplex PCR, and its TCRdb copy is limited to in-frame clones, with some not included. Counted here are over 90,000 clones, 84% occurring once; the ten biggest clones make up more than 15%. The sequence came from an adult in good health. The starting material was peripheral blood, obtained on day 0 of AZD1222 vaccination. This chain joins TRBV11-2 and TRBJ1-2, with D hard to call. The CDR3 coding sequence is TGTGCCAGCAGCTCAGATAATAACAGAGTCTATGGCTACACCTTC. It translates to CASSSDNNRVYGYTF.